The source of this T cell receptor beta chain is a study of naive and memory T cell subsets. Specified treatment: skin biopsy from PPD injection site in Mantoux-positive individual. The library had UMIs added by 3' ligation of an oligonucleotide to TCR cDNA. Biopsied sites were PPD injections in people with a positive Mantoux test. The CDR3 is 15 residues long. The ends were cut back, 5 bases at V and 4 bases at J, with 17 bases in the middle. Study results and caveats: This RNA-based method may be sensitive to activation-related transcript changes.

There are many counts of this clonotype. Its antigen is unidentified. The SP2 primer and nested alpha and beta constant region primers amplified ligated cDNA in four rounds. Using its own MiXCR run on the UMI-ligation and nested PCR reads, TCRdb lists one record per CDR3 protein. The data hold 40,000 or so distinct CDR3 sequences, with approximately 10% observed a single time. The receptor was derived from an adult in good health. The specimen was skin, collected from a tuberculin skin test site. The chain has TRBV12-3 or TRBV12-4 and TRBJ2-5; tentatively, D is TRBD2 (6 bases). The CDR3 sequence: CASSLRDPGGETQYF. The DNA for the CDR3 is TGTGCCAGCAGTCTAAGGGACCCCGGGGGAGAGACCCAGTACTTC.